This T cell receptor (beta chain) was sequenced during a study of shared clonotypes between healthy human individuals. Whole-study results and caveats: Rarefaction curves obtained for sorted subsets showed sequencing incomplete despite large depth.

The table came from immunoSEQ multiplex PCR; TCRdb's copy has only in-frame clones and leaves some out. The sample lists some 200,000 clones; approximately 60% were seen once. The V end was cut by 6 bases, the J end by 4 bases, with 12 bases between. CDR1 and CDR2 from the germline V gene are MNHNS and SASEGT. CDR3 size: 13 residues. Worth noting for this clone: The antigen remains unidentified.

The sequenced sample was memory CD4+ T cells sorted from blood. Subset specified: CD45RA-negative fraction. V gene TRBV6-1 combines with J gene TRBJ2-5, with D maybe TRBD2 (6 bases). The receptor's source is a man between 25 and 39 years old in good health. CDR3 region: CASRAGGVETQYF. For the CDR3, the DNA is TGTGCCAGCAGGGCCGGAGGGGTAGAGACCCAGTACTTC.